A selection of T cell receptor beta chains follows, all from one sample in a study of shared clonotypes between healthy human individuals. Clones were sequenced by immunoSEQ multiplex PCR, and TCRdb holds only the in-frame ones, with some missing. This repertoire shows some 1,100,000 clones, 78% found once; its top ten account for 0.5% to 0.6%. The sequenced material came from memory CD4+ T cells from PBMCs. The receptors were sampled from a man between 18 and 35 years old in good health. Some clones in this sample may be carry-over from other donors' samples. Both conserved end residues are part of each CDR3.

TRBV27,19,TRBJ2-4,CASSPTYVAGVGAKNIQYF
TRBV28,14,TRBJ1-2,CASSLSGGTYGYTF
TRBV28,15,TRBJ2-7,CASRGTGTSNYEQYF
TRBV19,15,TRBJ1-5,CASSFSSPSNQPQHF
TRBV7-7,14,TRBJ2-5,CASSLGGRGETQYF
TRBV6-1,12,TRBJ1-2,CASRDRAYGYTF
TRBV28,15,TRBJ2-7,CASRQTSGRGVWQYF
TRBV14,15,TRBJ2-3,CASSSRTEGTDTQYF
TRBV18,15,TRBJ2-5,CASSPSASVEETQYF
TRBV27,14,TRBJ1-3,CASRPRHSGNTIYF
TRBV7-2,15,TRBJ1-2,CASSISQGQNYGYTF
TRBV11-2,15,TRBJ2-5,CASSVASGTQSSQYF
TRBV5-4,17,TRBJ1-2,CASSSGTGGVKAYGYTF
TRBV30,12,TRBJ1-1,CAWSVKGTEAFF
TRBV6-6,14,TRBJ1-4,CASSWTGGYEKLFF
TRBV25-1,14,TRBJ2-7,CASLGGVWSYEQYF
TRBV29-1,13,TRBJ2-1,CSVDADRVNEQFF
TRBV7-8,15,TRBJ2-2,CASSLALGNTGELFF
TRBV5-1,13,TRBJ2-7,CASSNGQGYEQYF
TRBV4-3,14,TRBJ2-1,CASSPSRGIGEQFF
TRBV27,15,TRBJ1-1,CASIGGGQANTEAFF
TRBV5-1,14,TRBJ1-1,CASSRGLVNTEAFF